Following are 20 T cell receptor beta chains from one sample sequenced in a study of T-cell memory formation after mild COVID-19. Via MiXCR, TCRdb re-called the 5' RACE reads, giving one row per CDR3 protein. The sample includes roughly 560,000 distinct CDR3 sequences, 20% seen only once; the top ten take around 12%. The sample was PBMCs or a T cell subset sorted from them (not recorded which). The receptors were gathered from an adult woman who had mild COVID-19 (a few samples of this study predate the infection). Cell type and time point are not known.

This clonotype has a handful of counts. The chain employs TRBV24-1 and TRBJ2-2; D call uncertain. The CDR3 is 18 residues long. Germline V gene sequence: CDR1 KGHDR, CDR2 SFDVKD. The ends were cut back, 5 bases at V and 2 bases at J, with 20 bases in the middle. CDR3 loop: CATSGGPPSNVNTGELFF. For the CDR3, the DNA is TGTGCCACCAGTGGTGGGCCACCCTCTAACGTCAACACCGGGGAGCTGTTTTTT.

This sequence joins TRBV9 and TRBJ2-1; D may be TRBD1 (6 bases). This CDR3 comprises 15 residues. Trimming stripped 0 bases from V and 5 bases from J, with 12 bases between. Germline V gives CDR1 SGDLS, CDR2 YYNGEE. The CDR3 nucleotides are TGTGCCAGCAGCGTAGGGGGGCCTCTCAACAATGAGCAGTTCTTC. It yields the protein CASSVGGPLNNEQFF.

The rearrangement joins TRBV20-1 to TRBJ1-1; 8 bases are a match to TRBD1. The CDR3 extends over 14 amino acids. Germline lookup yields CDR1 DFQATT and CDR2 SNEGSKA (reference sequence). With 3 bases clipped from V and 1 base from J, the junction kept 4 bases outside the gene matches. Here the CDR3 reads CSASTGQGNTEAFF. CDR3 bases: TGCAGTGCTAGTACTGGACAGGGGAACACTGAAGCTTTCTTT.

This clonotype was found a few times. This chain joins TRBV19 and TRBJ2-1; 10 bases agree with TRBD1. Trimming removed 6 bases from V and 4 bases from J; junction bases left unmatched: 9. CDR3 length equals 16 residues. CDR1 is LNHDA, CDR2 SQIVND, per germline (reference sequence). The DNA for the CDR3 is TGTGCCAGTAGAGGAGACAGGGGGCATGCTTACAATGAGCAGTTCTTC. This codes for CASRGDRGHAYNEQFF. The complete variable domain, with remaining parts taken from reference TRBV19 and TRBJ2-1, reads DGGITQSPKYLFRKEGQNVTLSCEQNLNHDAMYWYRQDPGQGLRLIYYSQIVNDFQKGDIAEGYSVSREKKESFPLTVTSAQKNPTAFYLCASRGDRGHAYNEQFFGPGTRLTVL.

The sample holds a few counts of this clonotype. The rearrangement uses TRBV2 and TRBJ2-3; 14 nucleotides align to TRBD2. Losses at the gene ends were 5 bases for V and 3 bases for J; bases not matched to a gene: 4. The CDR3 spans 16 residues. Germline assignment: CDR1 SNHLY and CDR2 FYNNEI. The CDR3 sequence is CASSTGTSGGTDTQYF. The CDR3 coding sequence is TGTGCCAGCAGTACCGGGACTAGCGGGGGAACAGATACGCAGTATTTT.

V gene TRBV12-3 or TRBV12-4 combines with J gene TRBJ2-2; unclear D gene. Deletions cut 3 bases from V and 1 base from J, with 9 bases between. This CDR3 is 15 amino acids long. Here the CDR3 DNA reads TGTGCCAGCAGTTTGAAGGGAAGGAACACCGGGGAGCTGTTTTTT. Translating gives CASSLKGRNTGELFF.

There are a few counts of this clonotype. The chain is built from TRBV12-3 or TRBV12-4 and TRBJ1-2, with 8 bases fitting TRBD1. Unmatched junction bases numbered 7, after V lost 7 bases and J lost 3 bases. CDR3 length equals 14 residues. The CDR3: CASNTLDRDYGYTF. The CDR3 coding sequence is TGTGCCAGCAACACTTTGGACAGGGACTATGGCTACACCTTC.

The chain carries TRBV4-3 and TRBJ2-7; a possible D gene is TRBD1 (5 bases). The germline V gene has CDR1 LGHNA and CDR2 YSLEER. V gave up 0 bases and J gave up 3 bases, with 12 bases separating them. The CDR3 totals 15 residues. The CDR3 loop is CASSQDSGHHYEQYF. The CDR3 bases are TGCGCCAGCAGCCAAGATTCAGGACACCACTACGAGCAGTACTTC.

The CDR3 nucleotides read TGTGCCAGCAGCGGGACAGATATAGATGATAGCAATCAGCCCCAGCATTTT. It encodes CASSGTDIDDSNQPQHF. This chain links TRBV7-3 with TRBJ1-5, with 7 bases fitting TRBD1. This CDR3 is built from 17 residues. After removal of 5 bases from V and 0 bases from J, the junction contained 10 bases not matched to a gene. The germline V gene has CDR1 SGHTA and CDR2 FQGTGA.

The genes are TRBV5-4 and TRBJ2-3; 7 bases are shared with TRBD2. CDR1 SGHNT and CDR2 YYREEE come from the germline V gene (reference sequence). V shed 4 bases and J 6 bases; nucleotides not matched to a gene: 17. The CDR3 contains 17 residues. DNA for the CDR3: TGTGCCAGCAGCCCCGGCAGAGGAGGGAGGGTGGCGGATACGCAGTATTTT. Translating gives CASSPGRGGRVADTQYF.

The genes are TRBV29-1 and TRBJ2-1, with D possibly TRBD2 on 5 matching bases. With 5 bases removed from V and 9 bases from J, the gap between germline ends came to 14 bases. This CDR3 spans 12 amino acids. The V gene's germline CDR1 is SQVTM and CDR2 ANQGSEA. Here the CDR3 reads CSVSGILSEQFF. The CDR3 nucleotides are TGCAGCGTTTCCGGGATCCTGTCTGAGCAGTTCTTC.

Remarks on this clonotype: Sequence at one end of the junction differs from germline and may be a read error. The genes are TRBV28 and TRBJ2-7; D not certain. CDR1 is MDHEN and CDR2 is SYDVKM in the germline V gene. This CDR3 spans 14 amino acids. CDR3 in DNA: TGTGCCAGCAGTCGTGGGTCGGAGTCCTACGGGCAGTACTTC. Translating it yields CASSRGSESYGQYF.

The V gene is TRBV7-2, the J gene TRBJ2-7; possible D gene TRBD1, 6 bases. The CDR3 spans 13 residues. V gave up 5 bases and J gave up 3 bases, with 11 bases separating them. Germline V gives CDR1 SGHTA, CDR2 FQGNSA. CDR3: CASSLRDNYEQYV. CDR3 DNA: TGTGCCAGCAGCCTCCGGGACAACTACGAGCAGTACGTC.

V usage is TRBV27 and J usage is TRBJ1-4; 8 positions agree with TRBD1. V lost 2 bases and J lost 13; bases outside the gene matches: 9. This CDR3 is 14 amino acids long. The germline CDR1 and CDR2 sequences are MNHEY and SMNVEV (reference sequence). The CDR3 region is CASSLTQGAYRLFF. The CDR3 nucleotides read TGTGCCAGCAGTTTAACGCAGGGGGCCTATAGACTGTTTTTT.

The chain employs TRBV19 and TRBJ1-5; 7 nucleotides agree with TRBD1. This CDR3 spans 16 amino acids. CDR1 LNHDA and CDR2 SQIVND come from the germline V gene (reference sequence). Trimming cost V 3 bases and J 2 bases; bases outside gene matches: 7. CDR3 protein: CASSIAGGPGNQPQHF. CDR3 nucleotide sequence: TGTGCCAGTAGTATCGCAGGGGGGCCCGGCAATCAGCCCCAGCATTTT. The variable domain in full, completed from reference TRBV19 and TRBJ1-5, reads DGGITQSPKYLFRKEGQNVTLSCEQNLNHDAMYWYRQDPGQGLRLIYYSQIVNDFQKGDIAEGYSVSREKKESFPLTVTSAQKNPTAFYLCASSIAGGPGNQPQHFGDGTRLSIL.

The chain links TRBV18 to TRBJ2-1; perhaps TRBD1 as D (6 bases). The V and J ends lost 2 bases and 1 base respectively, with 9 bases between them. The CDR3 totals 15 residues. Germline V gene sequence: CDR1 KGHSH, CDR2 LQKENI. The CDR3 DNA follows: TGTGCCAGCTCACCAGTACAGGGATCCTACAATGAGCAGTTCTTC. Residues: CASSPVQGSYNEQFF.

This clonotype has a count of ten or more. The genes are TRBV14 and TRBJ2-7; D unresolved. Germline V gene data show CDR1 as SGHDN and CDR2 as FVKESK. This CDR3 region has 17 residues. The germline V and J ends were trimmed by 0 bases and 2 bases, with 17 bases remaining between them. The CDR3 loop is CASSQDPSRSFAYEQYF. The CDR3 nucleotides read TGTGCCAGCAGCCAAGATCCCAGCCGGAGTTTTGCCTACGAGCAGTACTTC.

This clonotype was counted only a few times. V usage is TRBV3-1 and J usage is TRBJ2-7, with D possibly called TRBD1 or TRBD2 (7 bases each). This CDR3 is 16 amino acids long. V lost 1 base, J lost 4 bases, and 17 bases lay in between. CDR1 LGHDT and CDR2 YNNKEL come from the germline V gene (reference sequence). The CDR3 nucleotides read TGTGCCAGCAGCCAAGCTTATCAGGGGGGGCGATACGAGCAGTACTTC. It translates to CASSQAYQGGRYEQYF.

This clonotype was observed a few times. This chain uses TRBV3-1 with TRBJ2-1, with D possibly TRBD2 on 7 matching bases. CDR3 size: 16 residues. Germline CDR1 and CDR2: LGHDT and YNNKEL (reference sequence). Trimming stripped 2 bases from V and 3 bases from J, with 14 bases between. CDR3 sequence (DNA): TGTGCCAGCAGCCAATGGGGGCGGGAGTACTACAATGAGCAGTTCTTC. It codes for CASSQWGREYYNEQFF.

There are a few counts of this clonotype. The chain recombines TRBV9 with TRBJ2-1; D might be TRBD1 (6 bases). The CDR3 has 16 amino acids. V shed 4 bases and J shed 3 bases, with 17 bases lying between them. CDR1 and CDR2 (germline): SGDLS, YYNGEE. The CDR3 region is CASSSKTGHGYNEQFF. The DNA of the CDR3 is TGTGCCAGCAGCTCTAAAACGGGACACGGCTACAATGAGCAGTTCTTC.